This TCR beta chain was recovered during a study of T cell responses to AZD1222 COVID-19 vaccine. Assay: immunoSEQ multiplex PCR; the TCRdb copy retains only in-frame clones and omits some. The sample consists of some 90,000 clones, about 85% of them appearing once. About this clone itself: The antigen remains unidentified.

General observations from the study: Seropositive AZD1222 recipients at baseline numbered only six or seven. Across spike, vaccine-associated CD4 TCRs were found, dominant at 160-218 and 743-854.

The source is an adult in good health. Material: peripheral blood, obtained on day 0 of AZD1222 vaccination.

The CDR3 coding sequence is TGTGCCAGCTCACCACCTTACGGGGAGTCGGGGCAGTACTTC. Amino acids: CASSPPYGESGQYF. The chain joins TRBV18 to TRBJ2-7; tentative D call: TRBD2 (5 bases). Germline V lookup: CDR1 KGHSH, CDR2 LQKENI. V was clipped by 0 bases and J by 9 bases, with 15 bases between them. This CDR3 has 14 residues.